The source of this T cell receptor beta chain is a study of blood T cell repertoires in COVID-19. Study background: The analysed material was cDNA or gDNA that came from T cells, B-cell-depleted T cells, or PBMCs.

CDR3 length: 14 residues. V was clipped by 0 bases and J by 1 base, with 9 bases between them. CDR1 and CDR2 from the germline V gene are GTSNPN and SVGIG (reference sequence). TCRdb's table, derived via immunoSEQ multiplex PCR, lists solely in-frame clones and lacks some. The repertoire consists of roughly 160,000 clones, with 80% to 85% occurring once and the leading ten covering approximately 10%. This receptor was obtained from a man between 65 and 79 years old with active or convalescent COVID-19. Sequenced sample: peripheral blood. V usage is TRBV30 and J usage is TRBJ2-5, with D perhaps TRBD1 (5 bases). Here the CDR3 reads CAWSVRQLQETQYF. Here the CDR3 DNA reads TGTGCCTGGAGTGTGAGACAGCTCCAAGAGACCCAGTACTTC.